This TCR beta chain was identified in a study of blood T cell repertoires in COVID-19. CDR3 length: 12 amino acids. Looked up from germline, CDR1 is MDHEN and CDR2 is SYDVKM. Between the trimmed V and J ends, which lost 3 bases and 7 bases, there was a span of 9 bases. TCRdb's table, derived via immunoSEQ multiplex PCR, lists solely in-frame clones and lacks some. The sample lists about 150,000 clones, about 86% seen once, with about 7.3% in the top ten. This receptor was obtained from a man aged 45-65 years with active or convalescent COVID-19. This chain joins TRBV28 and TRBJ1-1; unclear D gene. The sequenced sample consisted of peripheral blood. Here the CDR3 DNA reads TGTGCCAGCAGTTTGCCCAGAATTGAAGCTTTCTTT. Protein sequence: CASSLPRIEAFF. Full variable domain (rest looked up from reference TRBV28 and TRBJ1-1): DVKVTQSSRYLVKRTGEKVFLECVQDMDHENMFWYRQDPGLGLRLIYFSYDVKMKEKGDIPEGYSVSREKKERFSLILESASTNQTSMYLCASSLPRIEAFFGQGTRLTVV.